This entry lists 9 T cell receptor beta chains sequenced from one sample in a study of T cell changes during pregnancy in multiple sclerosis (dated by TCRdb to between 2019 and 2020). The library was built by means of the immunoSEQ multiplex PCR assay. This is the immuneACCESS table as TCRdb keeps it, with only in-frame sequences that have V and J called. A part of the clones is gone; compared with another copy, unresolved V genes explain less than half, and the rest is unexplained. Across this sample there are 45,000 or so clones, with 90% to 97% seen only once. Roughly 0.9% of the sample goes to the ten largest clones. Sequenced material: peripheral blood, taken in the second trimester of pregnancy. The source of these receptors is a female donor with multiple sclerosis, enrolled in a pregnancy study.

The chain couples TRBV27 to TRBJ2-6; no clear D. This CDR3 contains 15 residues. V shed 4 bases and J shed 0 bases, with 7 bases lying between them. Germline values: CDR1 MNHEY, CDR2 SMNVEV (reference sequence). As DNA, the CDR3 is TGTGCCAGCAGTTCAATGAGCTCTGGGGCCAACGTCCTGACTTTC. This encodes CASSSMSSGANVLTF.

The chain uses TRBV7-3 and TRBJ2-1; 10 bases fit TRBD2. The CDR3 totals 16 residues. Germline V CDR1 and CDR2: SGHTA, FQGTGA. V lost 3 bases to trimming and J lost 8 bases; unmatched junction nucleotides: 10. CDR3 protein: CASSFSFSGRVDEQFF. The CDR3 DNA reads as TGTGCCAGCAGCTTCAGTTTCAGCGGGAGGGTTGATGAGCAGTTCTTC.

The CDR3 sequence: CASSVGSGGPNEQFF. CDR3 DNA: TGTGCCAGCAGCGTAGGCTCGGGAGGGCCCAATGAGCAGTTCTTC. This chain connects TRBV9 to TRBJ2-1; 8 bases are a match to TRBD2. Germline values: CDR1 SGDLS, CDR2 YYNGEE. This CDR3 region has 15 residues. The J segment lost 6 bases and the V segment lost 0 bases, leaving 5 bases of the junction unmatched.

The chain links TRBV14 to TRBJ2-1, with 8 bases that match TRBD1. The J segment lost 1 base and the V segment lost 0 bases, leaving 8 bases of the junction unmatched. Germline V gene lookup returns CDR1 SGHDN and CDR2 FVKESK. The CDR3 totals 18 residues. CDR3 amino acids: CASSQDRAGGPSYNEQFF. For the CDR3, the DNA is TGTGCCAGCAGCCAAGACCGGGCAGGGGGCCCGTCCTACAATGAGCAGTTCTTC.

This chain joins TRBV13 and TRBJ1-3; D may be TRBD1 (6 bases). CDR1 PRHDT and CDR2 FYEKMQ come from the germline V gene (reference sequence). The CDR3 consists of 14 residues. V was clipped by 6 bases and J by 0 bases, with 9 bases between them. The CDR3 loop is CASSFRGSGNTIYF. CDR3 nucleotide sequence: TGTGCCAGCAGTTTCAGGGGCTCTGGAAACACCATATATTTT.

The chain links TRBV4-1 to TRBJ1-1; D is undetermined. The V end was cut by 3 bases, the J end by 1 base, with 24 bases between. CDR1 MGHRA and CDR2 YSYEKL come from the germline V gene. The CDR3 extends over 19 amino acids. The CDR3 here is CASSQVILPGEVSNTEAFF. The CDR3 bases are TGCGCCAGCAGCCAGGTCATCCTTCCCGGAGAGGTGTCGAACACTGAAGCTTTCTTT.

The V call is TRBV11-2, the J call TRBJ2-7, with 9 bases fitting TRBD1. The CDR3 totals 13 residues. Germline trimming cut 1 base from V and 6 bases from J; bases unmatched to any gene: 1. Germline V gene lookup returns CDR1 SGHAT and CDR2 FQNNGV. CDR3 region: CASSLATGGEQYF. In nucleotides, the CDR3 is TGTGCCAGCAGCTTAGCGACAGGGGGCGAGCAGTACTTC.

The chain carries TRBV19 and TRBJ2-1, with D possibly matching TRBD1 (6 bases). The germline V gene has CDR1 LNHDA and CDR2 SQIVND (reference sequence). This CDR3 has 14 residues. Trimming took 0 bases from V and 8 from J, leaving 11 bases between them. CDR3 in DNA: TGTGCCAGTAGTATAGATTTTGAGGGGGATGAGCAGTTCTTC. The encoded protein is CASSIDFEGDEQFF.

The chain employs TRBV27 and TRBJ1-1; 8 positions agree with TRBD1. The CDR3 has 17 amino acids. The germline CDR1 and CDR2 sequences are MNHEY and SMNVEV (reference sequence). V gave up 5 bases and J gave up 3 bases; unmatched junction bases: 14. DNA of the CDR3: TGTGCCAGCAGTCCACTCCGGACAGGGTGGACTGACACTGAAGCTTTCTTT. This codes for CASSPLRTGWTDTEAFF.